The entry below describes one T cell receptor beta chain. Its cognate antigen is unknown. The donors were adults (healthy and HIV-negative) with no recent acute infections or vaccinations. The record originates from a study of shared clonotypes between healthy human individuals. Study-wide results and limits: Sequencing depth was a factor that was expected to affect clonotype sharing among donors.

When replicate PCRs were run on sorted subsets, they used 200 ng DNA, some 33,000 T cell genomes. Only in-frame clones appear in the TCRdb table, and some are missing; sequencing was by immunoSEQ multiplex PCR. Here the sample spans roughly 300,000 clones, around four fifths being singletons. This CDR3 spans 16 amino acids. Per the germline V gene, CDR1 is SGHRS and CDR2 is YFSETQ. Trimming took 6 bases from V and 5 from J, leaving 23 bases between them. The sequence was obtained from a man aged 25 to 40 in good health. The chain employs TRBV5-1 and TRBJ2-5; TRBD2 might be the D (5 bases). Specimen: memory CD4+ T cells sorted from blood. Subset indicated: CD45RA-negative fraction. CDR3 nucleotides: TGCGCCAGCACCGGAACGGGGTCCCCAAGCTTCGAGACCCAGTACTTC. Translating gives CASTGTGSPSFETQYF.